The T cell receptor beta chain described here comes from a study of vaccination and CD4 T cells after COVID-19. Looking at the study overall: Investigators drew the post-COVID samples a median roughly 96 days after diagnosis, with a range of 35 to 161.

To note about this clonotype: Its antigen is not identified.

CDR3 length equals 13 residues. Looked up from germline, CDR1 is SEHNR and CDR2 is FQNEAQ (reference sequence). Between the trimmed V and J ends, which lost 7 bases and 4 bases, there was a span of 13 bases. The Oncomine TCR Beta short-read assay sequenced DNA from cultured CD4+ T cells. TCRdb independently ran MiXCR on the PCR reads; one entry per CDR3 protein. Among more than 7,000 distinct CDR3 sequences listed, 50% to 80% were seen once. Specified treatment: roughly ten-day PBMC culture with coronavirus spike peptide pools or control peptides (ViraFEST assay). On days 3 and 7, half the medium was swapped for fresh IL-2-containing medium. Having spent 10 days in culture, CD4+ T cells were then isolated by negative selection.

The rearrangement uses TRBV7-9 and TRBJ1-1; the D is unclear. This receptor was obtained from a human donor who had recovered from COVID-19. Sequenced material: CD4+ T cells from blood, cultured in vitro. The DNA for the CDR3 is TGTGCCAGCACCAAGGAGGGAGGCACTGAAGCTTTCTTT. Its protein product is CASTKEGGTEAFF.